Sequencing of this T cell receptor (beta chain) was carried out in a study of T cell responses to AZD1222 COVID-19 vaccine. Points from the study as a whole: Reports say nearly half of spike-specific TCRs go after unmutated variant regions. There were mostly white British donors and more females than males, and clonal diversity was possibly underestimated. Dominant at 160-218 and 743-854, vaccine-associated CD4 TCRs also spanned spike.

As concerns this clone: Its specificity is not known.

The data were produced by immunoSEQ multiplex PCR, yet TCRdb's version contains in-frame clones alone and is incomplete. The sample has 69,000 or so clones, around 90% seen once. CDR1 and CDR2 (germline): MDHEN, SYDVKM. V lost 4 bases, J lost 1 base, and 13 bases lay in between. The CDR3 has 15 amino acids. This clonotype was obtained from an adult who received the MenACWY meningococcal vaccine as a control. The material was peripheral blood, obtained 28 days after the second dose of the MenACWY control vaccine. V usage is TRBV28 and J usage is TRBJ1-1, with D maybe TRBD1 (6 bases). CDR3 in DNA: TGTGCCAGCAGTTCCCCGGGGGGCCAGAACACTGAAGCTTTCTTT. It yields the protein CASSSPGGQNTEAFF.